One and the same sample provided the 15 T cell receptor beta chains below, sequenced in a study of CD8+ T cells in alopecia areata. The treatment was: oral pan-JAK inhibitor, 5-10 mg twice daily. Extraction of RNA preceded its reverse transcription into cDNA, which served as the sequencing template. The repertoire was sequenced with immunoSEQ multiplex PCR; TCRdb's copy has only in-frame clones and lacks some. This sample yields fewer than 250,000 clones, of which roughly two fifths are seen a single time; 0.48% belongs to the top ten. The input for sequencing was CD4+ T cells sorted from blood, taken at roughly week 30, from a patient treated with tofacitinib. The receptors originated from a human donor with alopecia areata.

This sequence joins TRBV25-1 and TRBJ1-2; D is unclear. V gave up 3 bases and J gave up 4 bases, with 6 bases separating them. The CDR3 contains 12 residues. Per germline, CDR1 MGHDK and CDR2 SYGVNS. As DNA, the CDR3 is TGTGCCAGCAGTGACTGGTTCTATGGCTACACCTTC. Translation gives CASSDWFYGYTF.

Only a few counts were recorded for this clone. The chain links TRBV29-1 to TRBJ1-4; tentative D call: TRBD1 (5 bases). The CDR3 has 16 amino acids. Germline V gene lookup returns CDR1 SQVTM and CDR2 ANQGSEA. Trimming took 0 bases from V and 8 from J, leaving 19 bases between them. Here the CDR3 reads CSVEDPWTPTGEKLFF. The CDR3 nucleotides are TGCAGCGTTGAAGATCCATGGACACCCACGGGGGAAAAACTGTTTTTT.

The chain is built from TRBV30 and TRBJ2-4; 11 bases line up with TRBD2. The length of the CDR3 is 14 residues. Germline CDR1 GTSNPN, CDR2 SVGIG (reference sequence). Germline trimming cut 2 bases from V and 10 bases from J; bases unmatched to any gene: 7. The CDR3 loop is CAWSSSGGPTIQYF. The CDR3 region has the DNA TGTGCCTGGAGTTCTAGCGGGGGGCCTACGATTCAGTACTTC.

CDR3 nucleotides: TGTGCCAGCAGTGATGGCTTACACAAAGAAGCTTTCTTT. It yields the protein CASSDGLHKEAFF. The genes are TRBV2 and TRBJ1-1; the D is unclear. The CDR3 runs to 13 residues. Trimming cost V 3 bases and J 8 bases, with 13 bases left between them. Germline V CDR1 and CDR2: SNHLY, FYNNEI.

J is TRBJ2-1 and V is TRBV27; D is uncertain. The CDR3 is 15 residues long. Germline V lookup: CDR1 MNHEY, CDR2 SMNVEV (reference sequence). V shed 5 bases and J shed 0 bases, with 11 bases lying between them. The CDR3 nucleotides read TGTGCCAGCAGTGTGGGTCTTCGCTCCTACAATGAGCAGTTCTTC. It encodes CASSVGLRSYNEQFF.

This clone was seen a handful of times. The gene calls are TRBV30 and TRBJ1-1, with unresolved D. V was pared by 2 bases and J by 8 bases, with 9 bases between. CDR1 and CDR2 from the germline V gene are GTSNPN and SVGIG (reference sequence). This CDR3 has 11 amino acids. The CDR3 nucleotides are TGTGCCTGGAGTCGGGCAAGGGAAGCTTTCTTT. This sequence encodes CAWSRAREAFF.

This clone has only a few counts. J is TRBJ2-1 and V is TRBV5-1; D unresolved. This CDR3 is 14 amino acids long. The V end was cut by 3 bases, the J end by 0 bases, with 7 bases between. Germline V gives CDR1 SGHRS, CDR2 YFSETQ. CDR3 region: CASSSATSYNEQFF. The CDR3 coding sequence is TGCGCCAGCAGCTCCGCGACCTCCTACAATGAGCAGTTCTTC.

The chain joins TRBV6-5 to TRBJ1-1; no reliable D call. Trimming stripped 6 bases from V and 1 base from J, with 9 bases between. The CDR3 contains 13 residues. CDR1 is MNHEY and CDR2 is SVGAGI in the germline V gene. The CDR3 region is CASRRLGNTEAFF. Here the CDR3 DNA reads TGTGCCAGCAGGAGACTGGGGAACACTGAAGCTTTCTTT.

J is TRBJ2-5 and V is TRBV21-1; the table gives TRBD1 as D, unverified against the DNA. TRBV21-1 is a pseudogene segment. The CDR3 is made up of 15 amino acids. The CDR3 sequence is CASSTSGQGIETQYF. The CDR3 bases are TGTGCCAGCAGCACCTCGGGACAGGGTATAGAGACCCAGTACTTC.

This clone appeared a few times. CDR3 DNA sequence: TGTGCCAGCAGTGGGACAGGGTGGGATTCACCCCTCCACTTT. Translated, it gives CASSGTGWDSPLHF. The chain links TRBV25-1 to TRBJ1-6; 8 nucleotides match TRBD1. This CDR3 has 14 amino acids. With V trimmed by 4 bases and J by 8 bases, 4 bases remained unmatched. Germline assignment: CDR1 MGHDK and CDR2 SYGVNS.

The CDR3 DNA reads TGTGCCTGGAGTGTGAGGGAAGGCCAGCCCCAGCATTTT. Its translation is CAWSVREGQPQHF. This chain joins TRBV30 and TRBJ1-5; D gene ambiguous. Germline CDR1 reads GTSNPN; CDR2 reads SVGIG (reference sequence). This CDR3 contains 13 residues. Trimming left V 0 bases short and J 7 bases short, with 10 bases between.

This clone was counted many times. The gene calls are TRBV27 and TRBJ1-6, with a tentative D call TRBD1 (5 bases). V was clipped by 5 bases and J by 10 bases, with 21 bases between them. The CDR3 loop spans 16 amino acids. From germline, CDR1 is MNHEY and CDR2 SMNVEV (reference sequence). CDR3 nucleotides: TGTGCCAGCAGTCCAACCCGACAGTTGATTCGCTCACCCCTCCACTTT. This translates into CASSPTRQLIRSPLHF.

This rearrangement joins TRBV7-2 to TRBJ2-1; unclear D gene. This CDR3 has 13 residues. CDR1 and CDR2 from the germline V gene are SGHTA and FQGNSA. V was shortened by 6 bases and J by 3 bases, with 9 bases between the two germline ends. The CDR3 nucleotides are TGTGCCAGCAGGTCTGGCGACTACAATGAGCAGTTCTTC. Translation gives CASRSGDYNEQFF.

The rearrangement joins TRBV6-1 to TRBJ2-2; the match to TRBD2 covers 12 bases. The CDR3 has 14 residues. Germline values: CDR1 MNHNS, CDR2 SASEGT. V was pared by 6 bases and J by 6 bases, with 2 bases of the junction left unmatched. The CDR3 region is CASRLAGGAGELFF. The DNA of the CDR3 is TGTGCCAGCAGACTAGCGGGAGGAGCCGGGGAGCTGTTTTTT.

This chain joins TRBV5-1 and TRBJ2-3, with TRBD1 as a possible D gene (5 bases). Deletions cut 4 bases from V and 6 bases from J, with 15 bases between. Germline V gene lookup returns CDR1 SGHRS and CDR2 YFSETQ. This CDR3 is 14 amino acids long. CDR3 region: CASSVDKGLDTQYF. DNA of the CDR3: TGCGCCAGCAGCGTGGACAAGGGGCTTGATACGCAGTATTTT. Variable domain in full (rest from reference TRBV5-1 and TRBJ2-3): KAGVTQTPRYLIKTRGQQVTLSCSPISGHRSVSWYQQTPGQGLQFLFEYFSETQRNKGNFPGRFSGRQFSNSRSEMNVSTLELGDSALYLCASSVDKGLDTQYFGPGTRLTVL.